This entry lists 14 T cell receptor beta chains sequenced from one sample in a study of T cells in tumors after PD-1 blockade. Libraries were prepared by immunoSEQ multiplex PCR; TCRdb keeps only in-frame clonotypes and omits some of them. Here the sample spans about 59,000 clones, about four fifths being singletons. The material sequenced was PBMCs, taken before anti-PD-1 treatment. The receptors come from a human donor with basal cell carcinoma.

V usage is TRBV12-5 and J usage is TRBJ2-1, with D unresolved. The germline V and J ends were trimmed by 1 base and 3 bases, with 1 base remaining between them. Germline CDR1 LGHNT, CDR2 FRNRAP. The CDR3 has 12 amino acids. The CDR3 coding sequence is TGTGCTAGTGGTTTGGACTACAATGAGCAGTTCTTC. Its protein product is CASGLDYNEQFF.

The V call is TRBV7-9, the J call TRBJ2-1, with TRBD2 matching 9 bases. The CDR3 loop spans 15 amino acids. The ends lost 4 bases at V and 5 bases at J; junction bases unmatched: 6. Germline V gene data show CDR1 as SEHNR and CDR2 as FQNEAQ (reference sequence). The CDR3 is CASSSTAGGNNEQFF. The CDR3 coding sequence is TGTGCCAGCAGCTCCACGGCGGGGGGGAACAATGAGCAGTTCTTC.

The chain recombines TRBV19 with TRBJ1-1; no reliable D call. This CDR3 comprises 14 residues. In germline, CDR1 is LNHDA, CDR2 SQIVND (reference sequence). Trimming pared 4 bases from V and 3 bases from J, leaving 12 bases between. The CDR3 here is CASSSNLRDTEAFF. The CDR3 DNA reads as TGTGCCAGTAGTAGCAATTTAAGGGACACTGAAGCTTTCTTT.

The chain carries TRBV5-1 and TRBJ2-3, with a possible D match to TRBD1 (5 bases). Trimming took off 4 bases at V and 2 bases at J, with 14 bases between the two ends. In germline, CDR1 is SGHRS, CDR2 YFSETQ. The length of the CDR3 is 15 residues. The CDR3 nucleotides are TGCGCCAGCAGCCCCCCGCAGGGTGTCACAGATACGCAGTATTTT. Translated, it gives CASSPPQGVTDTQYF.

V and J are TRBV10-2 and TRBJ1-6; D is unresolved. Germline V gene lookup returns CDR1 WSHSY and CDR2 SAAADI. Trimming removed 6 bases at V and 0 bases at J, with 9 bases between. CDR3 size: 15 residues. The CDR3 spells CASRDRASYNSPLHF. In DNA form, the CDR3 reads TGCGCCAGCAGAGACCGAGCCTCCTATAATTCACCCCTCCACTTT.

This clone is medium-sized. The chain joins TRBV27 to TRBJ2-2; possible D gene TRBD1, 6 bases. The CDR3 consists of 16 residues. Between the trimmed V and J ends, which lost 0 bases and 1 base, there was a span of 9 bases. The germline gives CDR1 MNHEY, CDR2 SMNVEV (reference sequence). CDR3 in DNA: TGTGCCAGCAGTTTATCTGCAGGGGAGAACACCGGGGAGCTGTTTTTT. This codes for CASSLSAGENTGELFF.

The CDR3 loop is CASSYSTGNTEAFF. The CDR3, as DNA: TGTGCCAGCAGTTACTCGACGGGGAACACTGAAGCTTTCTTT. This chain uses TRBV6-6 with TRBJ1-1; no firm D call. CDR1 is MNHNY, CDR2 SVGAGI, per germline (reference sequence). Trimming cost V 0 bases and J 1 base, with 6 bases left between them. This CDR3 contains 14 residues.

The chain has TRBV30 and TRBJ1-1; weak D call: TRBD1 (5 bases). V lost 5 bases, J lost 1 base, and 14 bases lay in between. This CDR3 is built from 14 residues. Per germline, CDR1 GTSNPN and CDR2 SVGIG (reference sequence). CDR3 nucleotides: TGTGCCTGGTCAGGGAGTATATCGAACACTGAAGCTTTCTTT. This codes for CAWSGSISNTEAFF.

The V gene is TRBV6-5, the J gene TRBJ2-1; 8 bases match TRBD2. The trim removed 8 bases at V and 6 bases at J, leaving 6 bases unmatched. The germline V gene encodes CDR1 MNHEY and CDR2 SVGAGI. The CDR3 runs 13 residues. The CDR3 reads CASGGGLFNEQFF. CDR3 sequence (DNA): TGTGCCAGCGGCGGGGGGCTCTTCAATGAGCAGTTCTTC.

The rearrangement joins TRBV6-5 to TRBJ1-2, with D tentatively TRBD1 (6 bases). V was pared by 5 bases and J by 4 bases, with 14 bases between. Germline V gene lookup returns CDR1 MNHEY and CDR2 SVGAGI. This CDR3 is 14 amino acids long. The CDR3 DNA follows: TGTGCCAGCAGTACACAGGGAAGTTTCTATGGCTACACCTTC. Translated: CASSTQGSFYGYTF.

The chain links TRBV9 to TRBJ2-5; TRBD2 agrees at 12 bases. After removal of 0 bases from V and 5 bases from J, the junction contained 8 bases not matched to a gene. The CDR3 is 17 amino acids. Looked up from germline, CDR1 is SGDLS and CDR2 is YYNGEE. CDR3 residues: CASSVGASGGAGETQYF. The CDR3 DNA sequence: TGTGCCAGCAGCGTAGGAGCTAGCGGGGGGGCCGGTGAGACCCAGTACTTC.

The chain has TRBV7-2 and TRBJ1-4, with 8 bases fitting TRBD1. This CDR3 comprises 14 residues. V was clipped by 5 bases and J by 10 bases; unmatched bases: 9. Germline V gene sequence: CDR1 SGHTA, CDR2 FQGNSA. CDR3 DNA sequence: TGTGCCAGCAGCGATGGACAGGGTTTTAGAAAACTGTTTTTT. This codes for CASSDGQGFRKLFF. The whole variable domain, filled in from reference TRBV7-2 and TRBJ1-4, reads GAGVSQSPSNKVTEKGKDVELRCDPISGHTALYWYRQSLGQGLEFLIYFQGNSAPDKSGLPSDRFSAERTGGSVSTLTIQRTQQEDSAVYLCASSDGQGFRKLFFGSGTQLSVL.

V and J are TRBV29-1 and TRBJ2-3, with D unclear. V lost 4 bases and J lost 1, with 9 bases in between. Germline assignment: CDR1 SQVTM and CDR2 ANQGSEA. CDR3 length: 13 amino acids. CDR3 loop: CSVGAPGTDTQYF. The CDR3 nucleotides read TGCAGCGTTGGGGCGCCAGGCACAGATACGCAGTATTTT.

The chain is built from TRBV2 and TRBJ2-7, with 9 bases fitting TRBD2. The germline CDR1 and CDR2 sequences are SNHLY and FYNNEI. The CDR3 is 15 amino acids. V gave up 6 bases and J gave up 0 bases; unmatched junction bases: 6. The CDR3 DNA reads TGTGCCAGCAGAACTCTAGCGGGGAGCTCCTACGAGCAGTACTTC. Its translation is CASRTLAGSSYEQYF.